This TCR beta chain is drawn from a study of T cells in localized non-small cell lung cancer. Profiling relied on immunoSEQ multiplex PCR, and the TCRdb table lists in-frame clones only, not all of them. The sample includes roughly 61,000 clones, roughly 79% of them seen just once. Germline CDR1 and CDR2: SGHTA and FQGNSA. V dropped 5 bases and J dropped 5 bases, with 7 bases sitting between them. The CDR3 totals 12 residues. General study results and limits: Uninvolved adjacent lung had more T cell clonality than any other tissue, topping tumor. There was an association of higher blood T cell density with longer overall survival.

This clone was detected once. Antigen specificity is unknown. The TCR comes from a man between 40 and 70 years old with stage II lung adenocarcinoma. The rearrangement links TRBV7-2 to TRBJ1-3; D call uncertain. The specimen was PBMCs, collected before any cancer treatment. This chain's CDR3 is CASSILRNTIYF. The CDR3 nucleotides read TGTGCCAGCAGCATCCTTAGAAACACCATATATTTT.